A selection of T cell receptor beta chains follows, all from one sample in a study of cytomegalovirus exposure and HLA in healthy donors. Libraries were prepared by immunoSEQ multiplex PCR; TCRdb keeps only in-frame clonotypes and omits some of them. The table shows approximately 250,000 clones, with around 78% occurring only once. The source material was PBMCs. These receptor sequences come from a boy younger than 18 in good health and CMV-seronegative. Each CDR3 is given with its conserved first and last residue. D genes are given only for firm matches. Clone size is shown for a subset of rows, as once, few, many or a class of expanded clone.

.	.	TRBV12-2	TRBJ1-2	CASRSRLTGRGNYGYTF	TGTGCAAGTCGCTCCCGACTTACAGGGAGAGGTAACTATGGCTACACCTTC
TRBD1	.	TRBV29-1	TRBJ1-1	CSVGQGRTTTEAFF	TGCAGCGTGGGACAGGGAAGGACAACCACTGAAGCTTTCTTT
TRBD1	.	TRBV27	TRBJ1-1	CASSFQGAGTEAFF	TGTGCCAGCAGTTTTCAGGGGGCAGGGACTGAAGCTTTCTTT
TRBD1	few	TRBV6-1	TRBJ1-1	CASSSGSDRTEAFF	TGTGCCAGCAGTTCCGGCTCGGACAGGACTGAAGCTTTCTTT
TRBD2	.	TRBV5-1	TRBJ2-1	CASSLAASGIGNEQFF	TGCGCCAGCAGCTTGGCCGCTAGCGGGATTGGCAATGAGCAGTTCTTC
TRBD1	.	TRBV18	TRBJ1-2	CASSPPGQVGYTF	TGTGCCAGCTCACCTCCGGGACAGGTGGGCTACACCTTC
.	.	TRBV6-5	TRBJ1-1	CASSYRAGNTEAFF	TGTGCCAGCAGTTACCGGGCGGGGAACACTGAAGCTTTCTTT
.	.	TRBV29-1	TRBJ2-3	CSVEVLYRDTFSTDTQYF	TGCAGCGTTGAAGTCCTGTACCGGGACACTTTTAGCACAGATACGCAGTATTTT
.	few	TRBV19	TRBJ1-2	CASSWDTSYGYTF	TGTGCCAGTAGTTGGGACACCTCCTATGGCTACACCTTC
TRBD1	few	TRBV7-6	TRBJ2-5	CASSETGGRETQYF	TGTGCCAGCAGCGAGACAGGGGGCCGGGAGACCCAGTACTTC
.	.	TRBV10-3	TRBJ2-3	CAISDLAVRTDTQYF	TGTGCCATCAGTGATTTAGCGGTACGCACAGATACGCAGTATTTT
.	.	TRBV27	TRBJ1-2	CASSLYRSHYGYTF	TGTGCCAGCAGTTTATACAGGTCTCATTATGGCTACACCTTC
.	.	TRBV27	TRBJ1-6	CASSSTVLGSSPLHF	TGTGCCAGCAGTTCTACCGTTCTCGGTAGTTCACCCCTCCACTTT
.	few	TRBV18	TRBJ2-7	CASSQQQGTYEQYF	TGTGCCAGCTCACAGCAACAGGGTACCTACGAGCAGTACTTC
.	.	TRBV12-2	TRBJ1-5	CASRLRVGPGGRSNQPQHF	TGTGCAAGTCGCTTAAGGGTGGGCCCGGGGGGCCGTTCCAATCAGCCCCAGCATTTT
.	few	TRBV30	TRBJ1-6	CAWSPLNNSPLHF	TGTGCCTGGAGTCCACTAAATAATTCACCCCTCCACTTT
.	.	TRBV9	TRBJ2-3	CASSVAGSRGTDTQYF	TGTGCCAGCAGCGTAGCCGGGAGCAGGGGCACAGATACGCAGTATTTT
.	.	TRBV4-1	TRBJ2-5	CASSQDILTGQQETQYF	TGCGCCAGCAGCCAAGACATCTTGACTGGACAGCAAGAGACCCAGTACTTC
.	.	TRBV5-4	TRBJ1-1	CASSLVSGNTEAFF	TGTGCCAGCAGCCTTGTGTCGGGTAACACTGAAGCTTTCTTT
TRBD1	few	TRBV27	TRBJ1-2	CASSLKGTESYGYTF	TGTGCCAGCAGTCTAAAAGGGACAGAGTCTTATGGCTACACCTTC
.	once	TRBV12-5	TRBJ1-6	CASGLRAQGFSYNSPLHF	TGTGCTAGTGGTTTGCGGGCACAGGGCTTCTCCTATAATTCACCCCTCCACTTT
.	.	TRBV15	TRBJ1-6	CATSAQNTYNSPLHF	TGTGCCACCAGCGCCCAGAACACCTATAATTCACCCCTCCACTTT